Following are 6 T cell receptor beta chains from one sample sequenced in a study of blood T cell repertoires in COVID-19. Data came from immunoSEQ multiplex PCR; TCRdb stores just in-frame clones and leaves some out. The sample yields about 200,000 clones, about 82% seen once. Sequenced: PBMCs or T cells enriched from blood (not recorded which). These receptors came from a man aged 40-50 years with acute COVID-19.

Worth noting for this clone: One end of the junction is discordant with germline, which a read error may explain. The chain links TRBV7-7 to TRBJ2-2, with D tentatively TRBD2 (5 bases). The length of the CDR3 is 14 residues. Germline CDR1 SSHAT, CDR2 FNYEAQ (reference sequence). In DNA, the CDR3 is TGTGCCAGCAGCTTAGAGAGAGAGAACCGGGGAGCTGTTTTT. It is translated as CASSLERENRGAVF. Variable domain in full (rest from reference TRBV7-7 and TRBJ2-2): GAGVSQSPRYKVTKRGQDVTLRCDPISSHATLYWYQQALGQGPEFLTYFNYEAQPDKSGLPSDRFSAERPEGSISTLTIQRTEQRDSAMYRCASSLERENRGAVFGEGSRLTVL.

The chain combines TRBV5-5 with TRBJ1-5, with no clear D. Germline CDR1 reads SGHKS; CDR2 reads YYEKEE (reference sequence). The CDR3 has 16 amino acids. Trimming took off 2 bases at V and 0 bases at J, with 12 bases between the two ends. The DNA for the CDR3 is TGTGCCAGCAGCTTACAGACAAGTTATAGCAATCAGCCCCAGCATTTT. The encoded protein is CASSLQTSYSNQPQHF. Together with reference TRBV5-5 and TRBJ1-5, the CDR3 gives the full variable domain: DAGVTQSPTHLIKTRGQQVTLRCSPISGHKSVSWYQQVLGQGPQFIFQYYEKEERGRGNFPDRFSARQFPNYSSELNVNALLLGDSALYLCASSLQTSYSNQPQHFGDGTRLSIL.

The V call is TRBV7-9, the J call TRBJ1-5, with 9 bases lining up with TRBD1. Germline V gene lookup returns CDR1 SEHNR and CDR2 FQNEAQ (reference sequence). The V segment lost 5 bases and the J segment 5 bases; nucleotides outside the gene matches: 10. The CDR3 sequence is 16 residues long. The CDR3 DNA reads TGTGCCAGCAGCCGCACAACAGGGGGCGGCTATCAGCCCCAGCATTTT. It translates to CASSRTTGGGYQPQHF.

V is TRBV6-5 and J is TRBJ2-2, with TRBD2 identical over 8 bases. The trim removed 1 base at V and 4 bases at J, leaving 2 bases unmatched. CDR1 MNHEY and CDR2 SVGAGI come from the germline V gene. The length of the CDR3 is 15 residues. The CDR3 protein is CASSYYLAGTGELFF. Written as DNA, the CDR3 is TGTGCCAGCAGTTACTACCTAGCGGGCACCGGGGAGCTGTTTTTT.

The chain recombines TRBV5-1 with TRBJ2-5; TRBD2 might be the D (6 bases). The germline CDR1 and CDR2 sequences are SGHRS and YFSETQ. Trimming cost V 0 bases and J 4 bases, with 16 bases left between them. This CDR3 region has 16 residues. CDR3 sequence (DNA): TGCGCCAGCAGCTTGGAGGGCCCGGCGGGAACAGAGACCCAGTACTTC. Its translation: CASSLEGPAGTETQYF.

The chain combines TRBV7-2 with TRBJ2-2; D call uncertain. This CDR3 region has 11 residues. The germline V gene encodes CDR1 SGHTA and CDR2 FQGNSA. V was clipped by 5 bases and J by 7 bases, with 5 bases between them. CDR3 residues: CASSPNGELFF. The DNA of the CDR3 is TGTGCCAGCAGCCCCAACGGGGAGCTGTTTTTT.